These 24 T cell receptor beta chains were all obtained from the same sample, sequenced in a study of yellow fever vaccine responses in identical twins listed by TCRdb under 2018. Receptor libraries were prepared by RT-PCR. The reads were generated on an Illumina HiSeq 2500. TCRdb trimmed the raw reads at Q25, called clones with MiXCR and kept productive beta chains. One record per CDR3 amino acid sequence lists the most common genes and DNA. In all, the sample holds some 15,000 distinct CDR3 sequences, and around 84% of those were seen once. Of the sample, approximately 0.7% falls within the top ten clones. The input for sequencing was T cells from blood (PBMCs), unsorted or a sorted subset (not recorded which), taken before or after yellow fever vaccination (not recorded which). The receptors here all came from a woman under 30 who received the yellow fever vaccine. Donor details come from another sample of the same person, matched by shared clones.

This clonotype was found a few times. The chain is built from TRBV12-3 or TRBV12-4 and TRBJ2-7; TRBD1 might be the D (6 bases). The CDR3 totals 13 residues. V was trimmed by 4 bases and J by 3 bases, leaving 10 bases between them. The CDR3 nucleotides read TGTGCCAGCAGTTCTACAGGGTTCTACGAGCAGTACGTC. Protein: CASSSTGFYEQYV.

The rearrangement joins TRBV19 to TRBJ1-2; the D gene is possibly TRBD1 (5 bases). CDR1 is LNHDA and CDR2 is SQIVND in the germline V gene (reference sequence). Trimming left V 4 bases short and J 5 bases short, with 11 bases between. The CDR3 has 13 amino acids. CDR3 protein: CASSNQGAYGYTF. CDR3 bases: TGTGCCAGTAGTAACCAGGGTGCGTATGGCTACACCTTC. Looking up the rest from reference TRBV19 and TRBJ1-2 gives the full variable domain: DGGITQSPKYLFRKEGQNVTLSCEQNLNHDAMYWYRQDPGQGLRLIYYSQIVNDFQKGDIAEGYSVSREKKESFPLTVTSAQKNPTAFYLCASSNQGAYGYTFGSGTRLTVV.

The rearrangement uses TRBV20-1 and TRBJ2-1, with D hard to call. V lost 6 bases and J lost 4, with 16 bases in between. This CDR3 contains 14 residues. Looked up from germline, CDR1 is DFQATT and CDR2 is SNEGSKA (reference sequence). CDR3 sequence reads: CSAHLPLSYNEQFF. The CDR3 region has the DNA TGCAGTGCCCACCTCCCACTATCTTACAATGAGCAGTTCTTC.

This chain uses TRBV5-5 with TRBJ1-2, with a weak D call TRBD1 (5 bases). The CDR3 extends over 14 amino acids. Germline lookup yields CDR1 SGHKS and CDR2 YYEKEE (reference sequence). V lost 0 bases to trimming and J lost 1 base, with 7 bases between them. CDR3 loop: CASSLADSNYGYTF. The CDR3 bases are TGTGCCAGCAGCTTGGCCGACAGTAACTATGGCTACACCTTC.

The chain is built from TRBV25-1 and TRBJ2-2; 9 bases agree with TRBD1. Germline V gene data show CDR1 as MGHDK and CDR2 as SYGVNS. The CDR3 sequence is 16 residues long. The J segment lost 7 bases and the V segment lost 5 bases, leaving 11 bases of the junction unmatched. CDR3 DNA: TGTGCCAGCAGTAAATCACCGGGACAGGGCAGCGGGGAGCTGTTTTTT. Encoded protein: CASSKSPGQGSGELFF.

This clonotype was found once. This chain joins TRBV28 and TRBJ2-5; D unresolved. This CDR3 contains 12 residues. The V and J ends lost 3 bases and 5 bases respectively, with 7 bases between them. Germline assignment: CDR1 MDHEN and CDR2 SYDVKM. The CDR3 loop reads CASSFGSETQYF. The CDR3 DNA follows: TGTGCCAGCAGTTTTGGCTCGGAGACCCAGTACTTC. Complete variable domain (other parts from reference TRBV28 and TRBJ2-5): DVKVTQSSRYLVKRTGEKVFLECVQDMDHENMFWYRQDPGLGLRLIYFSYDVKMKEKGDIPEGYSVSREKKERFSLILESASTNQTSMYLCASSFGSETQYFGPGTRLLVL.

The rearrangement joins TRBV7-3 to TRBJ2-2, with D unresolved. CDR1 is SGHTA and CDR2 is FQGTGA in the germline V gene. The CDR3 runs to 15 residues. V dropped 2 bases and J dropped 1 base, with 8 bases sitting between them. The CDR3 protein is CASSLALGNTGELFF. DNA of the CDR3: TGTGCCAGCAGCTTAGCGTTAGGGAACACCGGGGAGCTGTTTTTT.

This clonotype was seen a handful of times. The rearrangement links TRBV10-3 to TRBJ1-1; 8 positions match TRBD1. Germline loops: CDR1 ENHRY, CDR2 SYGVKD. CDR3 size: 14 residues. J was trimmed by 1 base and V by 9 bases; bases with no gene match: 7. CDR3 residues: CAIQKTGGNTEAFF. The CDR3 nucleotides read TGTGCCATTCAAAAAACAGGGGGGAACACTGAAGCTTTCTTT.

This clonotype was counted once. This chain uses TRBV4-2 with TRBJ1-5; D is uncertain. Germline CDR1 reads LGHNA; CDR2 reads YNFKEQ. The V end lost 7 bases, the J end lost 0 bases, and 13 bases lay between the germline ends. The CDR3 sequence is 15 residues long. The CDR3 DNA is TGTGCCAGCAACCCAATCGGGGATAGCAATCAGCCCCAGCATTTT. It is translated as CASNPIGDSNQPQHF.

The V and J genes are TRBV11-3 and TRBJ2-1; tentative D call: TRBD1 (6 bases). This CDR3 is built from 14 residues. The germline CDR1 and CDR2 sequences are SGHNT and YENEEA. V lost 5 bases and J lost 4, with 12 bases in between. The CDR3 region is CASSPRTAYNEQFF. The CDR3 nucleotides read TGTGCCAGCAGCCCCCGGACAGCTTACAATGAGCAGTTCTTC.

The V call is TRBV18, the J call TRBJ2-3, with D perhaps matching TRBD1 (6 bases). The CDR3 has 17 amino acids. Per the germline V gene, CDR1 is KGHSH and CDR2 is LQKENI. With 0 bases removed from V and 0 bases from J, the gap between germline ends came to 13 bases. The CDR3 DNA reads TGTGCCAGCTCACCACCTCGGACAGCCTCTAGCACAGATACGCAGTATTTT. Protein product: CASSPPRTASSTDTQYF.

The rearrangement links TRBV4-2 to TRBJ1-5, with a possible D match to TRBD1 (6 bases). Germline V gene sequence: CDR1 LGHNA, CDR2 YNFKEQ. V was cut by 1 base and J by 3 bases, with 22 bases left in between. The CDR3 runs 19 residues. The CDR3 sequence: CASSQGTGTLHFLNQPQHF. CDR3 DNA sequence: TGTGCCAGCAGCCAAGGGACCGGGACACTTCACTTCCTCAATCAGCCCCAGCATTTT.

The chain joins TRBV11-3 to TRBJ2-1, with TRBD1 identical over 8 bases. Germline CDR1 SGHNT, CDR2 YENEEA. The CDR3 sequence is 14 residues long. Unmatched junction bases numbered 13, after V lost 9 bases and J lost 9 bases. The CDR3, as DNA: TGTGCCAGTTCGACCAGGGGGCAGGACAGTGAGCAGTTCTTC. It encodes CASSTRGQDSEQFF. Full variable domain (rest looked up from reference TRBV11-3 and TRBJ2-1): EAGVVQSPRYKIIEKKQPVAFWCNPISGHNTLYWYLQNLGQGPELLIRYENEEAVDDSQLPKDRFSAERLKGVDSTLKIQPAELGDSAVYLCASSTRGQDSEQFFGPGTRLTVL.

The chain employs TRBV2 and TRBJ1-2; TRBD1 might be the D (6 bases). This CDR3 is built from 14 residues. Germline CDR1 reads SNHLY; CDR2 reads FYNNEI. The ends were cut back, 6 bases at V and 5 bases at J, with 16 bases in the middle. Written as DNA, the CDR3 is TGTGCCAGCAGCGGTAGCTCAGGGGTGTATGGCTACACCTTC. Its protein is CASSGSSGVYGYTF.

J is TRBJ2-7 and V is TRBV18; possible D gene TRBD1, 5 bases. This CDR3 has 13 amino acids. CDR1 KGHSH and CDR2 LQKENI come from the germline V gene. Trimming cost V 3 bases and J 5 bases, with 11 bases left between them. The CDR3 loop reads CASSPSGFHEQYF. The CDR3 nucleotides read TGTGCCAGCTCACCTTCAGGGTTCCACGAGCAGTACTTC.

This clonotype was seen a single time. The chain uses TRBV5-1 and TRBJ1-2; no definite D call. This CDR3 is built from 14 residues. CDR1 is SGHRS and CDR2 is YFSETQ in the germline V gene. With 3 bases removed from V and 1 base from J, the gap between germline ends came to 10 bases. CDR3 DNA: TGCGCCAGCAGCTCGGAGGACGGTAACTATGGCTACACCTTC. Translated: CASSSEDGNYGYTF.

The V call is TRBV13, the J call TRBJ1-5, with 7 bases identical to TRBD1. From germline, CDR1 is PRHDT and CDR2 FYEKMQ (reference sequence). V was clipped by 5 bases and J by 3 bases; unmatched bases: 4. This CDR3 spans 14 amino acids. CDR3 residues: CASSATGFNQPQHF. The CDR3 DNA reads TGTGCCAGCAGCGCGACAGGGTTCAATCAGCCCCAGCATTTT. Using reference TRBV13 and TRBJ1-5 for the parts outside the CDR3, the full variable domain is AAGVIQSPRHLIKEKRETATLKCYPIPRHDTVYWYQQGPGQDPQFLISFYEKMQSDKGSIPDRFSAQQFSDYHSELNMSSLELGDSALYFCASSATGFNQPQHFGDGTRLSIL.

The J gene is TRBJ2-7, the V gene TRBV5-6; possible D gene TRBD2, 6 bases. With 5 bases removed from V and 5 bases from J, the gap between germline ends came to 17 bases. The CDR3 is made up of 14 amino acids. CDR1 is SGHDT, CDR2 YYEEEE, per germline. CDR3 nucleotide sequence: TGTGCCAGCAGTGTCTTTAGCGGTGTCAACGAGCAGTACTTC. Encoded protein: CASSVFSGVNEQYF.

The chain carries TRBV10-1 and TRBJ1-1, with D maybe TRBD1 (6 bases). The CDR3 is 17 residues long. Per the germline V gene, CDR1 is WNHNN and CDR2 is SYGVQD (reference sequence). The V gene lost 5 bases and the J gene lost 0 bases, with 19 bases spanning the gap. CDR3 residues: CASSTRTAIYMNTEAFF. The CDR3 region has the DNA TGCGCCAGCAGTACTCGGACAGCCATTTATATGAACACTGAAGCTTTCTTT.

The chain has TRBV7-3 and TRBJ1-3; D may be TRBD1 (5 bases). Between the trimmed V and J ends, which lost 5 bases and 0 bases, there was a span of 8 bases. This CDR3 contains 14 residues. Looked up from germline, CDR1 is SGHTA and CDR2 is FQGTGA. The DNA for the CDR3 is TGTGCCAGCAGCCAGACAGACTCTGGAAACACCATATATTTT. Amino acids: CASSQTDSGNTIYF.

In this sample, this clonotype turned up once. This CDR3 is missing its conserved last phenylalanine or tryptophan, likely due to a read error. The CDR3 region has the DNA TGTGCCAGCAGTCGCCAGACAGTCCTGACGAAGGAGCTGTTTTCT. Encoded protein: CASSRQTVLTKELFS. The chain links TRBV6-1 to TRBJ2-2, with D perhaps matching TRBD1 (5 bases). The CDR3 sequence is 15 residues long. V lost 5 bases, J lost 10 bases, and 20 bases lay in between. The germline gives CDR1 MNHNS, CDR2 SASEGT.

The rearrangement uses TRBV5-6 and TRBJ1-2; TRBD1 is a possible D gene (5 bases). Trimming cost V 3 bases and J 1 base, with 16 bases left between them. Looked up from germline, CDR1 is SGHDT and CDR2 is YYEEEE. This CDR3 comprises 16 residues. The CDR3 nucleotides read TGTGCCAGCAGCTCGGCAGGTTACAGGTTTAACTATGGCTACACCTTC. It translates to CASSSAGYRFNYGYTF.

The J gene is TRBJ2-7, the V gene TRBV29-1; 9 bases map to TRBD1. The ends lost 7 bases at V and 3 bases at J; junction bases unmatched: 1. Germline assignment: CDR1 SQVTM and CDR2 ANQGSEA. The CDR3 length is 11 residues. The CDR3 region has the DNA TGCAGCGGGGGACAGGGCTACGAGCAGTACTTC. It is translated as CSGGQGYEQYF.

This clonotype occurred once. The rearrangement uses TRBV11-3 and TRBJ2-1; D uncertain. The V and J ends lost 3 bases and 9 bases respectively, with 6 bases between them. The CDR3 has 11 amino acids. Germline values: CDR1 SGHNT, CDR2 YENEEA. CDR3 nucleotides: TGTGCCAGCAGCTTTTCTAGTGAGCAGTTCTTC. Its protein product is CASSFSSEQFF. The full variable domain, rest sourced from reference TRBV11-3 and TRBJ2-1, is EAGVVQSPRYKIIEKKQPVAFWCNPISGHNTLYWYLQNLGQGPELLIRYENEEAVDDSQLPKDRFSAERLKGVDSTLKIQPAELGDSAVYLCASSFSSEQFFGPGTRLTVL.